In this sample, the clone carrying this T cell receptor (beta chain) turned up a few times. In germline, CDR1 is MNHEY, CDR2 SVGAGI. Trimming took 0 bases from V and 6 from J; bases not matched to a gene: 12. The CDR3 is 18 amino acids. These data are taken from a study of early T cells in non-severe SARS-CoV-2 infection. One entry per CDR3 protein, called by TCRdb with MiXCR from the 5' RACE reads. The table has around 70,000 distinct CDR3 sequences, approximately 12% seen once. This sequence was found in an adult who was a healthcare worker with PCR-confirmed SARS-CoV-2 infection or an uninfected control (not recorded which). The chain has TRBV6-5 and TRBJ2-2; 8 nucleotides match TRBD2. The sequencing sample was made of whole blood. CDR3 in DNA: TGTGCCAGCAGTTACTCGGGGTCCAGCGGGAGACCAGCCGGGGAGCTGTTTTTT. Translating gives CASSYSGSSGRPAGELFF.